One sample yielded the 10 T cell receptor beta chains listed below, sequenced in a study of metastatic and nonmetastatic thyroid tumors. No treatment had been given to any patient before thyroid surgery. Using MiXCR, TCRdb re-called clones from the PCR reads. The data contain 40,000 to 45,000 clones, 15% to 20% of them singletons. Material for sequencing was blood. Source of these receptors: a female donor with papillary thyroid cancer or a benign thyroid nodule (not recorded which). Some clones in this sample may be carry-over from other donors' samples.

At least ten counts were recorded for this clone. The chain has TRBV28 and TRBJ1-5; D is possibly TRBD1 (5 bases). V lost 2 bases, J lost 3 bases, and 17 bases lay in between. Looked up from germline, CDR1 is MDHEN and CDR2 is SYDVKM. The CDR3 sequence is 17 residues long. The CDR3 sequence is CASSLGYGGYPNQPQHF. CDR3 in DNA: TGTGCCAGCAGTTTAGGTTATGGGGGTTATCCCAATCAGCCCCAGCATTTT.

As regards this clone: No conserved phenylalanine or tryptophan is present at the end of the CDR3, so a read error is the likely explanation. The gene calls are TRBV11-2 and TRBJ1-4; 7 positions agree with TRBD1. Germline V gene data show CDR1 as SGHAT and CDR2 as FQNNGV. The CDR3 runs 15 residues. V lost 9 bases, J lost 4 bases, and 11 bases stayed unmatched. CDR3 protein: CASSGTGTDNEKLFL. The DNA for the CDR3 is TGTGCCAGTAGCGGAACCGGGACAGATAATGAAAAACTGTTTTTG.

The chain has TRBV5-6 and TRBJ1-1; D is perhaps TRBD1 (6 bases). V lost 6 bases and J lost 6, with 15 bases in between. Germline values: CDR1 SGHDT, CDR2 YYEEEE. The CDR3 runs to 13 residues. Here the CDR3 reads CASKQGTRPEAFF. Here the CDR3 DNA reads TGTGCCAGCAAACAGGGAACCCGCCCTGAAGCTTTCTTT. Variable domain in full (rest from reference TRBV5-6 and TRBJ1-1): DAGVTQSPTHLIKTRGQQVTLRCSPKSGHDTVSWYQQALGQGPQFIFQYYEEEERQRGNFPDRFSGHQFPNYSSELNVNALLLGDSALYLCASKQGTRPEAFFGQGTRLTVV.

This clone was found once. The junction shows a germline mismatch at one end, possibly a read error. The rearrangement joins TRBV20-1 to TRBJ2-2, with TRBD2 matching over 9 bases. In germline, CDR1 is DFQATT, CDR2 SNEGSKA (reference sequence). The CDR3 consists of 14 residues. The CDR3 nucleotides read TGCAGTGCTCCTAGCGGGGCCAACACCTGGGAGCTGTTTTTC. Amino acid sequence: CSAPSGANTWELFF.

In this sample, this clone turned up many times. The DNA for the CDR3 is TGCGCCAGCAGCCCAGCGGGGGGCTACTCCTACGAGCAGTACTTC. Protein sequence: CASSPAGGYSYEQYF. V is TRBV4-1 and J is TRBJ2-7; the match to TRBD2 covers 9 bases. The CDR3 length is 15 residues. Germline V CDR1 and CDR2: MGHRA, YSYEKL. V gave up 4 bases and J gave up 0 bases; unmatched junction bases: 4.

This clone was detected ten times or more. The chain combines TRBV5-6 with TRBJ2-2; 9 bases fit TRBD2. Unmatched junction bases numbered 6, after V lost 4 bases and J lost 5 bases. Germline CDR1 reads SGHDT; CDR2 reads YYEEEE. CDR3 size: 15 residues. The CDR3 DNA follows: TGTGCCAGCAGCAGACTAGCGGCAGGGACCGGGGAGCTGTTTTTT. Translating gives CASSRLAAGTGELFF. Filled out from reference TRBV5-6 and TRBJ2-2, the complete variable domain reads DAGVTQSPTHLIKTRGQQVTLRCSPKSGHDTVSWYQQALGQGPQFIFQYYEEEERQRGNFPDRFSGHQFPNYSSELNVNALLLGDSALYLCASSRLAAGTGELFFGEGSRLTVL.

There are many counts of this clone. V gene TRBV7-9 combines with J gene TRBJ2-3, with D hard to call. Trimming cost V 5 bases and J 6 bases, with 12 bases left between them. The CDR3 length is 13 residues. Germline assignment: CDR1 SEHNR and CDR2 FQNEAQ (reference sequence). CDR3 protein: CASSADPLDTQYF. CDR3 nucleotides: TGTGCCAGCAGCGCGGACCCTCTGGATACGCAGTATTTT.

This clone was picked up many times. The gene calls are TRBV28 and TRBJ1-5, with 7 bases aligning to TRBD1. This CDR3 spans 16 amino acids. With V trimmed by 2 bases and J by 0 bases, 4 bases remained unmatched. CDR1 MDHEN and CDR2 SYDVKM come from the germline V gene. CDR3 residues: CASSLRQGFSNQPQHF. The CDR3 region has the DNA TGTGCCAGCAGTTTACGACAGGGCTTTAGCAATCAGCCCCAGCATTTT.

With respect to this clone: Mismatch with germline at one junction end may stem from a read error. The chain uses TRBV3-1 and TRBJ1-4, with TRBD1 matching 10 bases. Germline CDR1 reads LGHDT; CDR2 reads YNNKEL (reference sequence). The CDR3 is 18 residues long. The CDR3 DNA sequence: TGTACCAGCAGCCAAGGACCCGCCAGACAGGGGGCAGGAGAAAAACTGTTTTTT. Translated: CTSSQGPARQGAGEKLFF.

This clone was counted at least ten times. This may stem from a read error, because a much larger clone lies one nucleotide away. The chain couples TRBV29-1 to TRBJ2-7; D is undetermined. The CDR3 length is 12 residues. The germline CDR1 and CDR2 sequences are SQVTM and ANQGSEA. Trimming removed 4 bases from V and 7 bases from J, with 14 bases in between. CDR3 protein: CSVATRAQEQYF. The CDR3 nucleotides read TGCAGCGTTGCGACTCGCGCGCAAGAGCAGTACTTC.